This is a list of T cell receptor beta chains from one sample in a study of shared clonotypes between healthy human individuals. Profiling relied on immunoSEQ multiplex PCR, and the TCRdb table lists in-frame clones only, not all of them. This table has about 490,000 clones, around 79% appearing once. Material: PBMCs. The receptors come from a woman in her 40s in good health. Some clones in this sample may be carry-over from other donors' samples. Each CDR3 is given with its conserved first and last residue. D genes are given only for firm matches. The size of a clone is reported for some rows only, either as once, few or many, or as a class for expanded clones.

cdr3_nt cdr3_aa cdr3_length j_call v_call clone_size d_call
TGCGCCAGCAGCCAAGTCGGCAGTCCCATCGGCTACACCTTC CASSQVGSPIGYTF 14 TRBJ1-2 TRBV4-3 once NA
TGTGCCATCTCCGGCGGGGGGGCCTACGAGCAGTACTTC CAISGGGAYEQYF 13 TRBJ2-7 TRBV15 NA TRBD2
TGCGCCAGCACCGAGCCGGCGGTTGAAAGGGAGTTAGCCAAAAACATTCAGTACTTC CASTEPAVERELAKNIQYF 19 TRBJ2-4 TRBV10-2 NA NA
TGTGCCAGCAGGGGCCTAGCTCTCGAGCAGTACTTC CASRGLALEQYF 12 TRBJ2-7 TRBV6-5 few NA
TGTGCCAGTAAGCCGGAACATACCTACGAGCAGTACTTC CASKPEHTYEQYF 13 TRBJ2-7 TRBV19 NA NA
TGTGCCAGCAGCCGCTCAGCTAGCGGCGCCTACAATGAGCAGTTCTTC CASSRSASGAYNEQFF 16 TRBJ2-1 TRBV14 NA TRBD2
TGCGCCAGCAGTGAGGCAAGGACGGCTGGCACAGATACGCAGTATTTT CASSEARTAGTDTQYF 16 TRBJ2-3 TRBV10-1 NA NA
TGTGCCAGCAGCAAAGTGGGGGGTACAGCCCAGGGGGACAAAAGAAGAACTAACTATGGCTACACCTTC CASSKVGGTAQGDKRRTNYGYTF 23 TRBJ1-2 TRBV21-1 NA NA
TGTGCCAGCAGTGGAGCACAGGGGAACACTGAGGCTTTCTTT CASSGAQGNTEAFF 14 TRBJ1-1 TRBV6-1 NA TRBD1
TGTGCCAGCAGGGACAGGGAAGGACAGAGGGAGCAGTACTTC CASRDREGQREQYF 14 TRBJ2-7 TRBV6-5 NA TRBD1
TGCAGCGTTGGGAGACAACGCGAGCAGTACTTC CSVGRQREQYF 11 TRBJ2-7 TRBV29-1 NA NA
TGTGCCAGCAGGCTGACGGACCACACTGAAGCTTTCTTT CASRLTDHTEAFF 13 TRBJ1-1 TRBV25-1 NA NA
TGTGCCAGCAGGGAAGGGCGGAACACCGGGGAGCTGTTTTTT CASREGRNTGELFF 14 TRBJ2-2 TRBV27 NA NA
TGCAGCGTTGTTCCAGCGGGAATCCCCGGGGAGCTGTTTTTT CSVVPAGIPGELFF 14 TRBJ2-2 TRBV29-1 few TRBD2
TGTGCCAGTAGCACCTTGAGCTCCTACAATGAGCAGTTCTTC CASSTLSSYNEQFF 14 TRBJ2-1 TRBV19 NA NA